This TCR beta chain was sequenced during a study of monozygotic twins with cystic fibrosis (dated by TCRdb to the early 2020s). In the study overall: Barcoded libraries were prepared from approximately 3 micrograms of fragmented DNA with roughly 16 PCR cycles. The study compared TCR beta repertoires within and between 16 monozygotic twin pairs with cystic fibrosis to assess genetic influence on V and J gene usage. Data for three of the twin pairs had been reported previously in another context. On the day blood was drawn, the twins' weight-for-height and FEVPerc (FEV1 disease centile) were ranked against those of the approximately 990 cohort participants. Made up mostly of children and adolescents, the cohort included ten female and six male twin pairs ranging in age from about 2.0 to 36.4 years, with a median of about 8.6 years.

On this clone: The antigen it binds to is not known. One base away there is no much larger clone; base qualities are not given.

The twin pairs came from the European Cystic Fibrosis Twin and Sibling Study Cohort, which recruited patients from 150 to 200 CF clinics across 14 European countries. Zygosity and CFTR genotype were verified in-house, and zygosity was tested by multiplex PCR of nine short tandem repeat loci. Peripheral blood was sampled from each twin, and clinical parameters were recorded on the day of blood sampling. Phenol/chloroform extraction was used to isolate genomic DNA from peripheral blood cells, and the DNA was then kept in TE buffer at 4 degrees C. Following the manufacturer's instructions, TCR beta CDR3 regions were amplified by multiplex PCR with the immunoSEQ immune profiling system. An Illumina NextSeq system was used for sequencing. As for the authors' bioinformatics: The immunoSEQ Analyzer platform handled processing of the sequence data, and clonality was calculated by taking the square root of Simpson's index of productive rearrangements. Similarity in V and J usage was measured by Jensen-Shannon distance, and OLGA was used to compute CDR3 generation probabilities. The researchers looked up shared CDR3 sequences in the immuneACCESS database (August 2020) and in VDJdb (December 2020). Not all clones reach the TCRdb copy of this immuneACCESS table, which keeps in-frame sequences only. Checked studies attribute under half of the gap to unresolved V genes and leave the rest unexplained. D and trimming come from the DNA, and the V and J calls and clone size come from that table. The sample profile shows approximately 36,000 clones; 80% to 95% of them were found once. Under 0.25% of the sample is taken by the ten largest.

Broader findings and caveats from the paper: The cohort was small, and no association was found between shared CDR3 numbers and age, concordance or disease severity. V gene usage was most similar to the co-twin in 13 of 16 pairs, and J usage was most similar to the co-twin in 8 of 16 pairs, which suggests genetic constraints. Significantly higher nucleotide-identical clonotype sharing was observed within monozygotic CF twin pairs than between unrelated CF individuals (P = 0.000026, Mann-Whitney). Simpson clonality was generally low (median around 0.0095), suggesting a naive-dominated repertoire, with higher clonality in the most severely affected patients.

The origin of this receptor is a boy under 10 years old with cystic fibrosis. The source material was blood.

The CDR3 has the sequence CASSYGGSSEKLFF. Here is the DNA: TGTGCCAGCAGTTATGGGGGAAGTAGTGAAAAACTGTTTTTT. Recombination joined TRBV28 with TRBJ1-4; the best D guess is TRBD1, with 5 bases matching. The CDR3 measures 14 amino acids from cysteine to phenylalanine. The retained sequence is limited to the CDR3, 42 bases, with the frame set at the first base. V loses 4 bases, J loses 7 bases, and the germline ends lie 13 bases apart. According to the germline V gene, CDR1 reads MDHEN and CDR2 reads SYDVKM.